A single T cell receptor beta chain is shown here with its context. Each CDR3 protein is one row after TCRdb ran MiXCR on the 5' RACE reads. The sample has 400,000 to 650,000 distinct CDR3 sequences, around a fifth seen once; the top ten hold 15% to 20%. This entry is derived from a study of T cells after yellow fever vaccination. CDR1 and CDR2 from the germline V gene are SSHAT and FNYEAQ (reference sequence). There are 16 residues in the CDR3. With 5 bases clipped from V and 2 bases from J, the junction kept 8 bases outside the gene matches. Sequencing was performed on PBMCs, taken 21 days after the first yellow fever vaccination. The rearrangement links TRBV7-7 to TRBJ2-3, with TRBD2 matching 9 bases. The TCR originated in a man younger than 35 who received the YFV17D yellow fever vaccine. The CDR3 coding sequence is TGTGCCAGCAGCCCCGTGGCTAGCGGGGCCACAGATACGCAGTATTTT. This sequence encodes CASSPVASGATDTQYF.